This T cell receptor beta chain was sequenced in a study of cytomegalovirus exposure and HLA in healthy donors. 60 Vbeta and 13 Jbeta primers were used in PCR. The method was immunoSEQ multiplex PCR; TCRdb's version includes in-frame clones alone and lacks a portion of them. The table lists more than 130,000 clones, 60% to 85% of them singletons, with 2.8% in the top ten. Note on this clone: Antigen: not known.

The CDR3 sequence is 19 residues long. Germline assignment: CDR1 SGDLS and CDR2 YYNGEE. After removal of 3 bases from V and 5 bases from J, the junction contained 16 bases not matched to a gene. Study conclusions and caveats: One variant, a missense change in DCLRE1C, was linked in a later analysis to TCR beta V- and J-gene trimming.

J is TRBJ2-2 and V is TRBV9, with 10 bases aligning to TRBD1. The material sequenced was PBMCs. The sequence derives from a male donor in good health and CMV-seronegative. The CDR3 region has the DNA TGTGCCAGCAGCGGATTGGACAGGGGGTATGGTAGAGGAACCGGGGAGCTGTTTTTT. It codes for CASSGLDRGYGRGTGELFF.